Sequencing of this T cell receptor (beta chain) was carried out in a study of blood T cell repertoires in COVID-19. Study-wide background: From the United States, Italy and Spain came samples of acute and convalescent COVID-19. PBMCs, B-cell-depleted T cells, or T cells provided the cDNA or gDNA that made up the material.

The table lists this clone with a count of one. The authors' processing: Estimates of nucleated cell counts were drawn from the amplification of reference gene primers. Measured with immunoSEQ multiplex PCR; TCRdb has only the in-frame clones, and not every one. The V and J calls and clone size are taken from that table; D and trimming were inferred from the DNA. The sample lists about 110,000 clones, roughly four fifths occurring once. The receptor was derived from a woman aged 60 to 75 with acute or convalescent COVID-19. Sequenced sample: peripheral blood.

The CDR3 coding sequence is TGTGCCAGCAACCCAGGGTGGAATTCACCCCTCCACTTT. Amino acids: CASNPGWNSPLHF. The chain has TRBV19 and TRBJ1-6, with TRBD1 as a possible D gene (5 bases). V lost 9 bases to trimming and J lost 7 bases, with 13 bases between them. CDR3 length: 13 residues. Germline V lookup: CDR1 LNHDA, CDR2 SQIVND (reference sequence).